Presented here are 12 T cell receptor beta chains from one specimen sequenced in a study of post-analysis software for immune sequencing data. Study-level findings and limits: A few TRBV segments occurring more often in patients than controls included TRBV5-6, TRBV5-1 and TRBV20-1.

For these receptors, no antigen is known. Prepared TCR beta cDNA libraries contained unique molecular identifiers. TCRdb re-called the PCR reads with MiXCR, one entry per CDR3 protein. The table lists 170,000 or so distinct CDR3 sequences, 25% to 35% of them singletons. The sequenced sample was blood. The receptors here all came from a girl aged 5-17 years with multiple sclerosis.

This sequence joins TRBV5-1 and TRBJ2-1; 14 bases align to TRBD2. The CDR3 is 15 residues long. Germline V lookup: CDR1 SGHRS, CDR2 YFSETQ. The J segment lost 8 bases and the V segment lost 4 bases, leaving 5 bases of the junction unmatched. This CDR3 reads CASSGLAGGADEQFF. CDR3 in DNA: TGCGCCAGCAGCGGACTAGCGGGAGGTGCAGATGAGCAGTTCTTC.

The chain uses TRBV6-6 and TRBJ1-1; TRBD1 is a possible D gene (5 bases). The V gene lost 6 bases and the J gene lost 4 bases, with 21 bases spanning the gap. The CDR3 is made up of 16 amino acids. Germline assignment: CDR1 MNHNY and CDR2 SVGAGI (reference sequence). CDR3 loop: CASRHQDPNGGTEAFF. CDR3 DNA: TGTGCCAGCAGGCATCAAGATCCTAATGGGGGCACTGAAGCTTTCTTT.

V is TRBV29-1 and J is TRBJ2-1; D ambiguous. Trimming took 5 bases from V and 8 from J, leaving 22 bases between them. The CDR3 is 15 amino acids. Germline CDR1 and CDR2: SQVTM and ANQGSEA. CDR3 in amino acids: CSVRLPGLVIHEQFF. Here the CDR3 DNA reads TGCAGCGTTCGCCTTCCGGGCCTAGTGATACATGAGCAGTTCTTC.

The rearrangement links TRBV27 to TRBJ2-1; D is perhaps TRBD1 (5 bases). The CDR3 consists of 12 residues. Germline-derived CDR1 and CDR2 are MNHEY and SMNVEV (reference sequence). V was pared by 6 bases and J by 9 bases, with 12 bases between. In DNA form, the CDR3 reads TGTGCCAGCAGGCGCAGGGTTAGTGAGCAGTTCTTC. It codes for CASRRRVSEQFF.

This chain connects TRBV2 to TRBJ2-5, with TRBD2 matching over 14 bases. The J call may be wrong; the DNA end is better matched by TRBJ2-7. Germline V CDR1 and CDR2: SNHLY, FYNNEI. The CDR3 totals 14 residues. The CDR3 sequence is CASPGTSGRSEQYF. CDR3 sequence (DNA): TGTGCCAGCCCCGGGACTAGCGGGAGAAGCGAGCAGTACTTC.

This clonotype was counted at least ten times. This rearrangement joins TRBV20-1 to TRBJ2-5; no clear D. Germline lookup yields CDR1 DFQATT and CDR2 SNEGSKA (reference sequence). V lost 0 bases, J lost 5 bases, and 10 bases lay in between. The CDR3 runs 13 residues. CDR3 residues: CSARDSGVETQYF. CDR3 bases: TGCAGTGCTAGAGATTCAGGAGTGGAGACCCAGTACTTC.

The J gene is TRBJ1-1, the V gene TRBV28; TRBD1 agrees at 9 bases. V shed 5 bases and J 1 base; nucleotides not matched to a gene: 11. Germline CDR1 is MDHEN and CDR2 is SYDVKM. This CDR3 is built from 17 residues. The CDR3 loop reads CASSPPGTGIPNTEAFF. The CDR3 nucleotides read TGTGCCAGCAGTCCCCCCGGGACAGGGATTCCGAACACTGAAGCTTTCTTT.

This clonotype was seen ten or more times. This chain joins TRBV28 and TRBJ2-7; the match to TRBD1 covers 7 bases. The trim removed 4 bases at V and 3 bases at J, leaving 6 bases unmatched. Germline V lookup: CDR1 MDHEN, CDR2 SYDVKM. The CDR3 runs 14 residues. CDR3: CASSYRDRFYEQYF. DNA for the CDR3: TGTGCCAGCAGTTACCGGGACAGATTCTACGAGCAGTACTTC.

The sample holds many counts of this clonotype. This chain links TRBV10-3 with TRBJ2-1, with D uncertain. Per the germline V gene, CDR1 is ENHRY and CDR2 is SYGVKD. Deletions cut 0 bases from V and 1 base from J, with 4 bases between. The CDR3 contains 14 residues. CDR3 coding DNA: TGTGCCATCAGTGAGTCCCTTTCCTACAATGAGCAGTTCTTC. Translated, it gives CAISESLSYNEQFF.

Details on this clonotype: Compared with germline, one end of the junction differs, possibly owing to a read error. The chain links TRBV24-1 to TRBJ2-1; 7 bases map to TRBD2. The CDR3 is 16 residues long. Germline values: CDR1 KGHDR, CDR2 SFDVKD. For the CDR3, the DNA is TGTCCCACCAGTGATGGGACTAACGGGAGCTACAATGAGCAGTTCTTC. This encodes CPTSDGTNGSYNEQFF.

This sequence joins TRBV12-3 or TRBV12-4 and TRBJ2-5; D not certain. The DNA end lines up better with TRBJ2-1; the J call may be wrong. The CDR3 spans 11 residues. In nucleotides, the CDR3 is TGTGCCAGCAGTTCTCAAGAGACCCAGTTCTTC. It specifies CASSSQETQFF.

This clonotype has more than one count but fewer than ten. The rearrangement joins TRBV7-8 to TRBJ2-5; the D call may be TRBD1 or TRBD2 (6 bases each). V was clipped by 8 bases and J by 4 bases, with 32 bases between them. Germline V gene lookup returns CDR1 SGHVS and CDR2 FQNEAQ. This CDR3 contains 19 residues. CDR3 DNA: TGTGCCAGCCGGGGGCCCGACAGGTATTGGGCGTTCTTCCCAGAGACCCAGTACTTC. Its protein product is CASRGPDRYWAFFPETQYF.